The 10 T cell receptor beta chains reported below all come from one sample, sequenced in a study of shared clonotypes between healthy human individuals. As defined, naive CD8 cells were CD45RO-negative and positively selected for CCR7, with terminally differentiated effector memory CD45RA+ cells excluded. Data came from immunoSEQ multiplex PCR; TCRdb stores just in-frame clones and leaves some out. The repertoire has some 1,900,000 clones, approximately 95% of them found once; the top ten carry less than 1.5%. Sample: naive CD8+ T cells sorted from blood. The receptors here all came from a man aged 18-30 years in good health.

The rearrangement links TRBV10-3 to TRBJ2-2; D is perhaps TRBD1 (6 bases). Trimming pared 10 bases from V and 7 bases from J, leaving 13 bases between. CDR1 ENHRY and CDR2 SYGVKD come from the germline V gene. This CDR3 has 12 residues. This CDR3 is CATDRSDGELFF. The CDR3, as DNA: TGTGCCACCGACAGGTCTGACGGGGAGCTGTTTTTT.

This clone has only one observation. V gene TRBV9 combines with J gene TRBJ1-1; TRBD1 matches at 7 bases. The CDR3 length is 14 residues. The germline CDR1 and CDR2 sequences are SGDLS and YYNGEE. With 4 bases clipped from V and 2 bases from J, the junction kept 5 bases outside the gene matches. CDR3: CASSMGTANTEAFF. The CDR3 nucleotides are TGTGCCAGCAGCATGGGGACAGCTAACACTGAAGCTTTCTTT.

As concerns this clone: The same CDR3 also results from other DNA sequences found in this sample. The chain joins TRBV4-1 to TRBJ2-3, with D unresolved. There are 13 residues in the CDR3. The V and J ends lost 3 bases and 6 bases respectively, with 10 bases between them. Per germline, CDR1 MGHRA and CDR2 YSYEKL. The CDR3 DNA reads TGCGCCAGCAGCCATCTTGGGCCGGATACGCAGTATTTT. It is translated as CASSHLGPDTQYF.

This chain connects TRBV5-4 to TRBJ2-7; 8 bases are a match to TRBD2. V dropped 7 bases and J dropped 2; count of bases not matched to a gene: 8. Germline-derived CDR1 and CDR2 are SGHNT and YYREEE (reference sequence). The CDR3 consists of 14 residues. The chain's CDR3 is CASGISGEPYEQYF. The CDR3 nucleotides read TGTGCCAGCGGCATTAGCGGGGAACCCTACGAGCAGTACTTC.

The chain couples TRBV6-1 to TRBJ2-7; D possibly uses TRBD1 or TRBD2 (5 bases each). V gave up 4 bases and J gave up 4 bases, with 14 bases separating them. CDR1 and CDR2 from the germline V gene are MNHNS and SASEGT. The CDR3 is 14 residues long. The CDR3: CASSARDGRYEQYF. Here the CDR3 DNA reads TGTGCCAGCAGTGCTCGGGACGGGCGGTACGAGCAGTACTTC.

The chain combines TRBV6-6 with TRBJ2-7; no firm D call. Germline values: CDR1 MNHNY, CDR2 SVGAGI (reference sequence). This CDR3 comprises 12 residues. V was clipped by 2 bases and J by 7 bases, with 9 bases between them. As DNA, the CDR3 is TGTGCCAGCAGTTACGACGACCATGAGCAGTACTTC. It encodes CASSYDDHEQYF.

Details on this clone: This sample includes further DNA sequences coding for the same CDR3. The CDR3 loop is CASSLWGSYEQYF. The CDR3, as DNA: TGTGCCAGCAGCTTGTGGGGATCCTACGAGCAGTACTTC. This rearrangement joins TRBV5-6 to TRBJ2-7; D gene unclear. The CDR3 is made up of 13 amino acids. Germline V gene data show CDR1 as SGHDT and CDR2 as YYEEEE. Trimming cost V 1 base and J 1 base, with 6 bases left between them.

DNA for the CDR3: TGTGCCAGCAGCCCTGGGAGGGCCTCCTACAATGAGCAGTTCTTC. Its translation: CASSPGRASYNEQFF. The gene calls are TRBV2 and TRBJ2-1; 7 bases align to TRBD2. Trimming took 6 bases from V and 0 from J; bases not matched to a gene: 5. CDR1 is SNHLY, CDR2 FYNNEI, per germline. The CDR3 length is 15 residues.

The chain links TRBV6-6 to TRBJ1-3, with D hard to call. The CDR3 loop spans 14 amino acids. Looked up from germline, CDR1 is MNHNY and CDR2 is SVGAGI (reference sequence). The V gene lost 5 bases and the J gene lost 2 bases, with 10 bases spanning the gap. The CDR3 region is CASSPGDPGNTIYF. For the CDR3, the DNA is TGTGCCAGCAGTCCCGGGGATCCTGGAAACACCATATATTTT.

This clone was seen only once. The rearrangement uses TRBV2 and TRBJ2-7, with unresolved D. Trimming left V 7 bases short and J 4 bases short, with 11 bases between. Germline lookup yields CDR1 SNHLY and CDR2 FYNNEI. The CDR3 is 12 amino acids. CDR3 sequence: CASIGSPYEQYF. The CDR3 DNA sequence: TGTGCCAGCATCGGCAGCCCATACGAGCAGTACTTC.